Sequencing of this T cell receptor (beta chain) was carried out in a study of T cells after yellow fever vaccination. Points from the study as a whole: Any FACS-sorted repertoire could hold abundant clonotypes that contaminate it from the bulk population. The appearance of a small share of clonotypes in both CD4 and CD8 compartments was observed. The secondary response was weaker, and its peak arrived faster, on day 5 versus 15.

The study made its TCR cDNA through 5'RACE template switching. That step introduced a universal primer site along with UMIs. TCRdb re-called the 5' RACE reads with MiXCR, one entry per CDR3 protein. The sample records around 320,000 distinct CDR3 sequences, less than 9.5% being singletons. The CDR3 has 17 amino acids. CDR1 MNHNY and CDR2 SVGAGI come from the germline V gene (reference sequence). Concerning this clonotype itself: What it binds is not known. The germline gene is not matched at one end of the junction; a read error may be the cause.

This chain connects TRBV6-6 to TRBJ1-1; 7 positions match TRBD1. The TCR sequence derives from a young man who received the YFV17D yellow fever vaccine. The sequencing here drew on CD4+ T cells sorted from PBMCs, taken 5 days after the yellow fever booster vaccination. DNA of the CDR3: TGTGCCAGCAGTCACTCCCGGCACAGGGGTGGGAACACTGAAGCTTTCTTT. Translation gives CASSHSRHRGGNTEAFF.